The sequence of this T cell receptor (beta chain) was determined in a study of lymphopenia after photon versus proton radiotherapy. The method was immunoSEQ multiplex PCR; TCRdb's version includes in-frame clones alone and lacks a portion of them. This sample has roughly 45,000 clones, with 85% found just once. As concerns this clone: Its specificity is unknown.

Study findings and constraints: In patients who died, overall survival fell as post-nadir TCR diversity dropped more. Better survival with proton therapy was suggested as possible, not demonstrated. Photon-treated patients lost naive T cells and TCR diversity; proton-treated stayed stable. Post-nadir diversity loss with photons came from oligoclonal expansion, particularly CD8+ Temra cells.

V was shortened by 1 base and J by 3 bases, with 7 bases between the two germline ends. The germline CDR1 and CDR2 sequences are LGHNA and YNFKEQ. The CDR3 covers 14 residues. The chain is built from TRBV4-2 and TRBJ1-3; D uncertain. The clonotype comes from a man aged 35 to 55 with gastric cancer. The sequencing used peripheral blood, collected from a patient treated with photon-based radiotherapy. This chain's CDR3 is CASSQGTVGNTIYF. CDR3 nucleotides: TGTGCCAGCAGCCAAGGGACTGTTGGAAACACCATATATTTT.